One and the same sample provided the 21 T cell receptor beta chains below, sequenced in a study of T-cell memory formation after mild COVID-19. From the 5' RACE reads, TCRdb called clonotypes with MiXCR, one entry per CDR3 protein. The sample consists of approximately 99,000 distinct CDR3 sequences, roughly a sixth of them appearing once. Sequencing was carried out using PBMCs or a T cell subset sorted from them (not recorded which). These receptors came from a man aged 18 to 35 who had mild COVID-19 (a few samples of this study predate the infection). Cell type and time point are not known.

The chain links TRBV5-1 to TRBJ2-1; 9 bases are shared with TRBD2. The germline CDR1 and CDR2 sequences are SGHRS and YFSETQ. V trimming: 7 bases; J trimming: 2 bases; junction bases outside the gene matches: 10. The CDR3 totals 16 residues. This CDR3 is CASRYIAGATYNEQFF. The CDR3 DNA reads as TGCGCCAGCCGTTATATAGCGGGGGCAACCTACAATGAGCAGTTCTTC.

The chain joins TRBV5-5 to TRBJ2-7, with D perhaps TRBD2 (5 bases). The CDR3 length is 15 residues. Germline V gene lookup returns CDR1 SGHKS and CDR2 YYEKEE (reference sequence). Trimming took 1 base from V and 0 from J, leaving 11 bases between them. In nucleotides, the CDR3 is TGTGCCAGCAGCTTGCTCGGGGAGAGCTCCTACGAGCAGTACTTC. Encoded protein: CASSLLGESSYEQYF.

The rearrangement joins TRBV28 to TRBJ2-7; perhaps TRBD2 as D (6 bases). Germline V gene data show CDR1 as MDHEN and CDR2 as SYDVKM. Trimming removed 2 bases at V and 2 bases at J, with 13 bases between. The CDR3 consists of 15 residues. The CDR3 DNA is TGTGCCAGCAGTTTAGGGAGGTCGGAGGCCTACGAGCAGTACTTC. It translates to CASSLGRSEAYEQYF. Combining the CDR3 with reference TRBV28 and TRBJ2-7 gives the whole variable domain DVKVTQSSRYLVKRTGEKVFLECVQDMDHENMFWYRQDPGLGLRLIYFSYDVKMKEKGDIPEGYSVSREKKERFSLILESASTNQTSMYLCASSLGRSEAYEQYFGPGTRLTVT.

This clonotype appeared a few times. This rearrangement joins TRBV20-1 to TRBJ2-3; D not certain. The CDR3 sequence is 15 residues long. Trimming cost V 3 bases and J 3 bases, with 16 bases left between them. Germline lookup yields CDR1 DFQATT and CDR2 SNEGSKA (reference sequence). CDR3 protein: CSARAAEGITDTQYF. CDR3 nucleotides: TGCAGTGCTAGGGCAGCCGAAGGAATTACAGATACGCAGTATTTT.

The chain recombines TRBV5-1 with TRBJ2-5, with D unclear. Germline assignment: CDR1 SGHRS and CDR2 YFSETQ. The V end lost 2 bases, the J end lost 5 bases, and 25 bases lay between the germline ends. This CDR3 is 18 amino acids long. The CDR3 region is CASSLDPWTALGYETQYF. CDR3 in DNA: TGCGCCAGCAGCTTAGACCCCTGGACCGCCCTGGGGTACGAGACCCAGTACTTC.

This clonotype has only a few counts. The rearrangement joins TRBV4-1 to TRBJ2-3; 12 positions match TRBD1. Trimming took 6 bases from V and 5 from J; bases not matched to a gene: 6. Per germline, CDR1 MGHRA and CDR2 YSYEKL. The CDR3 length is 15 residues. The CDR3 nucleotides read TGCGCCAGCAGAAGGGACAGGGGGCTTGGAGATACGCAGTATTTT. It specifies CASRRDRGLGDTQYF.

This chain joins TRBV7-2 and TRBJ2-1; unclear D gene. In germline, CDR1 is SGHTA, CDR2 FQGNSA. V was pared by 4 bases and J by 9 bases, with 13 bases between. CDR3 length equals 13 residues. The CDR3 spells CASSSSGLVEQFF. DNA for the CDR3: TGTGCCAGCAGCTCCTCCGGCCTGGTTGAGCAGTTCTTC.

The table lists this clonotype with a few counts. The chain combines TRBV12-3 or TRBV12-4 with TRBJ1-5; D gene uncertain. The CDR3 loop spans 12 amino acids. V dropped 6 bases and J dropped 4 bases, with 7 bases sitting between them. The CDR3 is CASSPLNQPQHF. The CDR3 DNA is TGTGCCAGCAGCCCCCTTAATCAGCCCCAGCATTTT.

This clonotype has a handful of counts. This sequence joins TRBV21-1 and TRBJ1-3; TRBD1 is taken as the D call from the table, unchecked against the DNA. TRBV21-1 is flagged as a pseudogene. This CDR3 spans 16 amino acids. DNA for the CDR3: TGTGCCAGCAGCAATCGGACAGGGTATACTGGAAACACCATATATTTT. Residues: CASSNRTGYTGNTIYF.

The chain links TRBV6-5 to TRBJ1-2; D might be TRBD1 (6 bases). The CDR3 loop spans 16 amino acids. Germline CDR1 MNHEY, CDR2 SVGAGI. The germline V and J ends were trimmed by 0 bases and 0 bases, with 11 bases remaining between them. CDR3 protein: CASSYSITGTNYGYTF. CDR3 sequence (DNA): TGTGCCAGCAGTTACTCGATTACAGGGACTAACTATGGCTACACCTTC.

A few counts support this clonotype. The rearrangement links TRBV12-3 or TRBV12-4 to TRBJ2-1, with TRBD1 matching over 8 bases. With 6 bases clipped from V and 2 bases from J, the junction kept 0 bases outside the gene matches. The CDR3 extends over 13 amino acids. CDR3 bases: TGTGCCAGCAGACAGGGGGCCTACAATGAGCAGTTCTTC. Its translation is CASRQGAYNEQFF.

The V and J genes are TRBV5-1 and TRBJ2-7, with D maybe TRBD2 (6 bases). CDR1 and CDR2 from the germline V gene are SGHRS and YFSETQ. This CDR3 is 14 amino acids long. V gave up 7 bases and J gave up 5 bases, with 19 bases separating them. The CDR3 DNA sequence: TGCGCCAGCCATGAGAACAGACCGGGGGACGAGCAGTACTTC. Protein product: CASHENRPGDEQYF.

The genes are TRBV5-1 and TRBJ2-1; TRBD2 matches at 12 bases. This CDR3 has 15 amino acids. The ends lost 4 bases at V and 8 bases at J; junction bases unmatched: 7. Germline lookup yields CDR1 SGHRS and CDR2 YFSETQ. Here the CDR3 DNA reads TGCGCCAGCAGCGCCCCTAGCGGGGGGGATGATGAGCAGTTCTTC. This codes for CASSAPSGGDDEQFF.

The V gene is TRBV7-2, the J gene TRBJ2-5, with 8 bases identical to TRBD1. This CDR3 contains 14 residues. The ends lost 3 bases at V and 4 bases at J; junction bases unmatched: 4. In germline, CDR1 is SGHTA, CDR2 FQGNSA. As DNA, the CDR3 is TGTGCCAGCAGCTTGCAGGGGGCAAGAGAGACCCAGTACTTC. Its protein product is CASSLQGARETQYF.

V and J are TRBV6-6 and TRBJ1-2; 8 bases map to TRBD1. CDR1 is MNHNY, CDR2 SVGAGI, per germline (reference sequence). The CDR3 is 16 amino acids. With 8 bases clipped from V and 2 bases from J, the junction kept 13 bases outside the gene matches. The CDR3 DNA is TGTGCCAGCGGGGTCTGGCAGGGGGCGGGGAACTATGGCTACACCTTC. Encoded protein: CASGVWQGAGNYGYTF.

There are a few counts of this clonotype. The rearrangement joins TRBV7-8 to TRBJ1-5, with 9 bases lining up with TRBD1. The CDR3 has 16 amino acids. Germline trimming cut 6 bases from V and 0 bases from J; bases unmatched to any gene: 6. The germline V gene encodes CDR1 SGHVS and CDR2 FQNEAQ. The CDR3 nucleotides read TGTGCCAGCAGTGAGGGACAGGGTTATAGCAATCAGCCCCAGCATTTT. This gives the protein CASSEGQGYSNQPQHF. The whole variable domain, filled in from reference TRBV7-8 and TRBJ1-5, reads GAGVSQSPRYKVAKRGQDVALRCDPISGHVSLFWYQQALGQGPEFLTYFQNEAQLDKSGLPSDRFFAERPEGSVSTLKIQRTQQEDSAVYLCASSEGQGYSNQPQHFGDGTRLSIL.

This clonotype was detected a few times. Sequence at one end of the junction differs from germline and may be a read error. J is TRBJ2-5 and V is TRBV7-7, with D perhaps TRBD2 (5 bases). Germline V lookup: CDR1 SSHAT, CDR2 FNYEAQ (reference sequence). The CDR3 is 15 amino acids. This chain's CDR3 is CASSLGRAGQETQYF. The CDR3 DNA reads as TGTGCTAGCAGCTTAGGGCGGGCGGGCCAAGAGACCCAGTACTTC.

This chain uses TRBV4-1 with TRBJ2-1, with 12 bases fitting TRBD2. This CDR3 is built from 21 residues. From germline, CDR1 is MGHRA and CDR2 YSYEKL. J lost 3 bases, V lost 0 bases, and 15 bases had no gene match. The CDR3 region is CASSQDPRASGGAYIYNEQFF. The DNA of the CDR3 is TGCGCCAGCAGCCAAGATCCTAGGGCTAGCGGGGGGGCTTATATCTACAATGAGCAGTTCTTC.

This CDR3 is CASTPGVGTEAFF. The DNA of the CDR3 is TGCGCCAGCACCCCCGGGGTAGGCACTGAAGCTTTCTTT. J is TRBJ1-1 and V is TRBV5-1; D not resolved. The germline V gene has CDR1 SGHRS and CDR2 YFSETQ. V dropped 6 bases and J dropped 4 bases, with 13 bases sitting between them. The CDR3 runs 13 residues.

The gene calls are TRBV5-1 and TRBJ2-7, with 10 positions matching TRBD1. The CDR3 extends over 16 amino acids. J was trimmed by 1 base and V by 0 bases; bases with no gene match: 4. Per germline, CDR1 SGHRS and CDR2 YFSETQ. The CDR3 is CASSLVGDRGSYEQYV. The CDR3 DNA follows: TGCGCCAGCAGCTTGGTCGGGGACAGGGGTTCCTACGAGCAGTACGTC.

This clonotype was counted at least ten times. The chain has TRBV5-1 and TRBJ2-5, with D perhaps matching TRBD1 or TRBD2 (5 bases each). In germline, CDR1 is SGHRS, CDR2 YFSETQ. Trimming stripped 6 bases from V and 0 bases from J, with 15 bases between. The CDR3 extends over 15 amino acids. CDR3 loop: CASTPGRQYQETQYF. In nucleotides, the CDR3 is TGCGCCAGCACCCCGGGACGGCAGTACCAAGAGACCCAGTACTTC.